The 30 T cell receptor beta chains presented below share a single source sample, sequenced in a study of blood T cell repertoires in COVID-19. Clones were read by immunoSEQ multiplex PCR, and TCRdb kept only the in-frame ones, dropping some. The sample holds fewer than 250,000 clones, approximately 90% seen once. The material sequenced was PBMCs or T cells enriched from blood (not recorded which). The receptors here all came from a man aged 25-45 years who had recovered from COVID-19.

The chain uses TRBV5-1 and TRBJ1-5; 11 nucleotides match TRBD1. From germline, CDR1 is SGHRS and CDR2 YFSETQ. The CDR3 runs to 14 residues. Trimming cost V 0 bases and J 7 bases; bases outside gene matches: 0. CDR3 protein: CASSLGTGGQPQHF. The DNA of the CDR3 is TGCGCCAGCAGCTTGGGGACAGGGGGCCAGCCCCAGCATTTT.

The chain is built from TRBV23-1 and TRBJ2-4; TRBD1 agrees at 9 bases. TRBV23-1 is placed among ORFs of uncertain function. Trimming at V came to 0 bases and at J to 0 bases, leaving 9 bases not matched to a gene. The CDR3 loop spans 19 amino acids. The CDR3 reads CASSQSLGQGALAKNIQYF. The CDR3 nucleotides read TGCGCCAGCAGTCAATCGTTGGGACAGGGAGCCCTAGCCAAAAACATTCAGTACTTC.

The chain employs TRBV4-2 and TRBJ1-1; D gene ambiguous. V was clipped by 0 bases and J by 4 bases, with 6 bases between them. Germline assignment: CDR1 LGHNA and CDR2 YNFKEQ. This CDR3 has 13 residues. The CDR3 bases are TGTGCCAGCAGCCAAGAACGCGTCACTGAAGCTTTCTTT. Translating it yields CASSQERVTEAFF.

The chain uses TRBV7-2 and TRBJ2-5, with 15 bases matching TRBD2. This CDR3 region has 17 residues. V was clipped by 1 base and J by 4 bases; unmatched bases: 4. Per the germline V gene, CDR1 is SGHTA and CDR2 is FQGNSA. CDR3 nucleotides: TGTGCCAGCAGCTTAGGCGGGACTAGCGGGGGGTTAGAGACCCAGTACTTC. It specifies CASSLGGTSGGLETQYF.

The chain carries TRBV7-2 and TRBJ2-5; 7 bases are shared with TRBD2. The junction had 5 bases not matched to a gene; V was cut back by 2 bases and J by 2 bases. The V gene's germline CDR1 is SGHTA and CDR2 FQGNSA. CDR3 length: 15 amino acids. CDR3 amino acids: CASSLTGGRQETQYF. The CDR3 DNA is TGTGCCAGCAGCTTAACGGGGGGAAGGCAAGAGACCCAGTACTTC.

This rearrangement joins TRBV12-3 or TRBV12-4 to TRBJ1-2, with 8 bases fitting TRBD1. The CDR3 is made up of 13 amino acids. J lost 8 bases, V lost 6 bases, and 8 bases had no gene match. The CDR3 here is CASSPDRVGGYTF. DNA for the CDR3: TGTGCCAGCAGCCCGGACAGGGTCGGAGGCTACACCTTC.

This chain connects TRBV12-5 to TRBJ2-7; 7 bases align to TRBD1. V was pared by 7 bases and J by 6 bases, with 6 bases of the junction left unmatched. Germline V lookup: CDR1 LGHNT, CDR2 FRNRAP. The CDR3 runs to 12 residues. The CDR3 DNA is TGTGCTAGTGCCCGAGGGGGCGCCGAGCAGTACTTC. Encoded protein: CASARGGAEQYF. Full variable domain (missing parts from reference TRBV12-5 and TRBJ2-7): DARVTQTPRHKVTEMGQEVTMRCQPILGHNTVFWYRQTMMQGLELLAYFRNRAPLDDSGMPKDRFSAEMPDATLATLKIQPSEPRDSAVYFCASARGGAEQYFGPGTRLTVT.

In its sample, this clone was seen a few times. This chain joins TRBV19 and TRBJ1-1; 9 bases are a match to TRBD1. Germline V gene lookup returns CDR1 LNHDA and CDR2 SQIVND (reference sequence). The CDR3 length is 18 residues. V lost 7 bases, J lost 3 bases, and 18 bases stayed unmatched. For the CDR3, the DNA is TGTGCCAGTAAAGGACAGGGGACGTGGGGTAATCGGGACACTGAAGCTTTCTTT. It yields the protein CASKGQGTWGNRDTEAFF.

The rearrangement joins TRBV10-2 to TRBJ1-6; 8 bases are shared with TRBD1. Looked up from germline, CDR1 is WSHSY and CDR2 is SAAADI. Trimming cost V 2 bases and J 12 bases; bases outside gene matches: 12. The CDR3 spans 16 residues. This CDR3 is CASSEKTGTGTLPLHF. In DNA form, the CDR3 reads TGCGCCAGCAGTGAGAAAACCGGGACAGGCACCTTACCCCTCCACTTT.

The rearrangement joins TRBV6-5 to TRBJ1-4; the match to TRBD1 covers 9 bases. J lost 10 bases, V lost 6 bases, and 9 bases had no gene match. Per the germline V gene, CDR1 is MNHEY and CDR2 is SVGAGI. CDR3 length: 14 amino acids. CDR3 sequence: CASRLRDREAKLFF. The CDR3, as DNA: TGTGCCAGCAGGCTTCGGGACAGGGAGGCAAAACTGTTTTTT.

The chain links TRBV11-1 to TRBJ2-2; TRBD2 matches 13 bases. Losses at the gene ends were 5 bases for V and 6 bases for J; bases not matched to a gene: 3. Germline V gene sequence: CDR1 SGHAT, CDR2 FQDESV (reference sequence). The CDR3 length is 15 residues. CDR3 DNA sequence: TGTGCCAGCAGCCCCACTAGCGGGGGGGCCGGGGAGCTGTTTTTT. It is translated as CASSPTSGGAGELFF. The full variable domain, rest sourced from reference TRBV11-1 and TRBJ2-2, is EAEVAQSPRYKITEKSQAVAFWCDPISGHATLYWYRQILGQGPELLVQFQDESVVDDSQLPKDRFSAERLKGVDSTLKIQPAELGDSAMYLCASSPTSGGAGELFFGEGSRLTVL.

This clone was counted once. The chain has TRBV2 and TRBJ2-5, with D uncertain. The V end was cut by 2 bases, the J end by 4 bases, with 8 bases between. CDR1 and CDR2 from the germline V gene are SNHLY and FYNNEI. This CDR3 spans 13 amino acids. The CDR3 reads CASSEQARETQYF. The CDR3 bases are TGTGCCAGCAGTGAACAGGCTCGAGAGACCCAGTACTTC. Based on the CDR3 plus reference TRBV2 and TRBJ2-5, the full variable domain is EPEVTQTPSHQVTQMGQEVILRCVPISNHLYFYWYRQILGQKVEFLVSFYNNEISEKSEIFDDQFSVERPDGSNFTLKIRSTKLEDSAMYFCASSEQARETQYFGPGTRLLVL.

The rearrangement joins TRBV7-2 to TRBJ1-2; possibly TRBD1 for D (6 bases). Germline V gives CDR1 SGHTA, CDR2 FQGNSA. Trimming cost V 5 bases and J 7 bases, with 17 bases left between them. The CDR3 contains 14 residues. The CDR3 sequence is CASSPQQGTGGYTF. CDR3 coding DNA: TGTGCCAGCAGCCCTCAACAGGGTACGGGTGGCTACACCTTC.

The chain employs TRBV7-9 and TRBJ1-2; D is possibly TRBD1 (6 bases). The germline V and J ends were trimmed by 1 base and 5 bases, with 14 bases remaining between them. The germline CDR1 and CDR2 sequences are SEHNR and FQNEAQ (reference sequence). CDR3 length: 15 residues. The CDR3 nucleotides read TGTGCCAGCAGCTTAGAGGGGGGGTATGCATATGGCTACACCTTC. Residues: CASSLEGGYAYGYTF.

The rearrangement links TRBV27 to TRBJ1-1, with 7 bases aligning to TRBD1. Trimming removed 4 bases from V and 4 bases from J; junction bases left unmatched: 6. Germline CDR1 reads MNHEY; CDR2 reads SMNVEV (reference sequence). This CDR3 has 14 amino acids. CDR3 coding DNA: TGTGCCAGCAGTTCCGCAGGGGGTAGCACTGAAGCTTTCTTT. Translating gives CASSSAGGSTEAFF.

Only a few counts were recorded for this clone. The rearrangement links TRBV4-2 to TRBJ2-6; a weak D match, TRBD2 (6 bases). Germline V CDR1 and CDR2: LGHNA, YNFKEQ. Trimming took off 4 bases at V and 0 bases at J, with 16 bases between the two ends. This CDR3 is 18 amino acids long. The CDR3 sequence is CASSPSPLGGSGANVLTF. The CDR3 DNA sequence: TGTGCCAGCAGCCCAAGTCCCCTCGGGGGCTCTGGGGCCAACGTCCTGACTTTC.

This chain links TRBV30 with TRBJ1-2; D is ambiguous. CDR1 and CDR2 (germline): GTSNPN, SVGIG (reference sequence). The CDR3 length is 12 residues. V dropped 3 bases and J dropped 8 bases, with 13 bases sitting between them. The CDR3 here is CAWRVDSPGYTF. The CDR3 DNA follows: TGTGCCTGGAGGGTAGACTCTCCAGGCTACACCTTC.

This chain connects TRBV11-1 to TRBJ2-7, with 12 bases fitting TRBD2. V lost 3 bases and J lost 4; bases outside the gene matches: 7. CDR1 SGHAT and CDR2 FQDESV come from the germline V gene (reference sequence). The length of the CDR3 is 16 residues. Here the CDR3 reads CASSFTTGLAGYEQYF. In nucleotides, the CDR3 is TGTGCCAGCAGCTTTACCACAGGACTAGCGGGGTACGAGCAGTACTTC.

This clone was seen a few times. This sequence joins TRBV19 and TRBJ1-3; D gene ambiguous. This CDR3 comprises 14 residues. CDR1 is LNHDA and CDR2 is SQIVND in the germline V gene (reference sequence). V gave up 5 bases and J gave up 4 bases, with 12 bases separating them. CDR3 residues: CASSPGGDGNTIYF. DNA of the CDR3: TGTGCCAGTAGTCCAGGAGGCGACGGAAACACCATATATTTT.

The chain is built from TRBV19 and TRBJ2-2, with 8 bases identical to TRBD1. CDR3 length: 14 amino acids. Germline V gene data show CDR1 as LNHDA and CDR2 as SQIVND (reference sequence). Trimming at V came to 4 bases and at J to 4 bases, leaving 2 bases not matched to a gene. The DNA of the CDR3 is TGTGCCAGTAGTACACAGGGGGGCACCGGGGAGCTGTTTTTT. It is translated as CASSTQGGTGELFF.

This chain links TRBV3-1 (or the pseudogene TRBV3-2) with TRBJ2-6; TRBD1 agrees at 10 bases. The CDR3 runs 18 residues. J lost 2 bases, V lost 0 bases, and 4 bases had no gene match. Germline CDR1 LGHDT, CDR2 YNNKEL (reference sequence). CDR3 region: CASSQESGTGAGANVLTF. The DNA of the CDR3 is TGTGCCAGCAGCCAAGAGAGCGGGACAGGGGCTGGGGCCAACGTCCTGACTTTC.

The chain has TRBV18 and TRBJ2-7; possibly TRBD2 for D (5 bases). The CDR3 totals 14 residues. Germline V gene sequence: CDR1 KGHSH, CDR2 LQKENI. Trimming took 3 bases from V and 0 from J, leaving 9 bases between them. CDR3 amino acids: CASSPVEGSYEQYF. DNA of the CDR3: TGTGCCAGCTCACCGGTTGAGGGCTCCTACGAGCAGTACTTC. The whole variable domain, filled in from reference TRBV18 and TRBJ2-7, reads NAGVMQNPRHLVRRRGQEARLRCSPMKGHSHVYWYRQLPEEGLKFMVYLQKENIIDESGMPKERFSAEFPKEGPSILRIQQVVRGDSAAYFCASSPVEGSYEQYFGPGTRLTVT.

The chain carries TRBV30 and TRBJ2-3, with a tentative D call TRBD2 (6 bases). V was trimmed by 4 bases and J by 3 bases, leaving 14 bases between them. CDR3 size: 14 residues. Germline CDR1 and CDR2: GTSNPN and SVGIG (reference sequence). The CDR3 DNA sequence: TGTGCCTGGAACGCCGGGACTGAAACAGATACGCAGTATTTT. It yields the protein CAWNAGTETDTQYF.

This clone was counted a single time. This chain joins TRBV11-2 and TRBJ2-1; TRBD2 aligns across 16 bases. CDR3 size: 15 residues. V dropped 3 bases and J dropped 10; count of bases not matched to a gene: 3. The germline gives CDR1 SGHAT, CDR2 FQNNGV. For the CDR3, the DNA is TGTGCCAGCAGCTTCGGGACTAGCGGGAGGGTAGAGCAGTTCTTC. It codes for CASSFGTSGRVEQFF.

The rearrangement joins TRBV25-1 to TRBJ2-7, with 9 bases aligning to TRBD1. The CDR3 totals 15 residues. CDR1 is MGHDK and CDR2 is SYGVNS in the germline V gene. After removal of 0 bases from V and 2 bases from J, the junction contained 2 bases not matched to a gene. For the CDR3, the DNA is TGTGCCAGCAGTGAATACGGGACAGGGCCCTACGAGCAGTACTTC. It specifies CASSEYGTGPYEQYF.

The genes are TRBV19 and TRBJ2-1; 7 bases are a match to TRBD1. The V gene end was trimmed by 7 bases and the J gene end by 6 bases; junction bases not matched to a gene: 6. The CDR3 runs 13 residues. Looked up from germline, CDR1 is LNHDA and CDR2 is SQIVND (reference sequence). The CDR3 DNA is TGTGCCAGTACTACCCGGGACAGCAATGAGCAGTTCTTC. It translates to CASTTRDSNEQFF.

J is TRBJ1-4 and V is TRBV7-9; D might be TRBD1 (5 bases). The germline V gene encodes CDR1 SEHNR and CDR2 FQNEAQ (reference sequence). Trimming left V 0 bases short and J 8 bases short, with 13 bases between. The CDR3 loop spans 15 amino acids. The CDR3 nucleotides are TGTGCCAGCAGCTTAGCGTTTCAGGGTTGGGAAAAACTGTTTTTT. This codes for CASSLAFQGWEKLFF.

As regards this clone: Germline is not matched at one junction end, which may reflect a read error. This rearrangement joins TRBV27 to TRBJ2-1; maybe TRBD2 (6 bases). The CDR3 has 13 amino acids. CDR1 is MNHEY, CDR2 SMNVEV, per germline (reference sequence). This chain's CDR3 is CAITGSSSNEQFF. The CDR3 bases are TGTGCCATTACCGGGAGTTCCTCCAATGAGCAGTTCTTC.

The chain is built from TRBV7-9 and TRBJ1-2; D may be TRBD1 (6 bases). Trimming took 5 bases from V and 5 from J, leaving 15 bases between them. CDR1 and CDR2 from the germline V gene are SEHNR and FQNEAQ (reference sequence). The CDR3 has 14 amino acids. The DNA of the CDR3 is TGTGCCAGCAGCCCCCAACAGGGTTGGTATGGCTACACCTTC. Translating it yields CASSPQQGWYGYTF.

V usage is TRBV2 and J usage is TRBJ2-5; 8 bases fit TRBD1. There are 15 residues in the CDR3. Germline trimming cut 6 bases from V and 0 bases from J; bases unmatched to any gene: 6. The germline V gene has CDR1 SNHLY and CDR2 FYNNEI. The CDR3 region is CASRETGAHQETQYF. In nucleotides, the CDR3 is TGTGCCAGCAGGGAGACAGGGGCCCACCAAGAGACCCAGTACTTC.